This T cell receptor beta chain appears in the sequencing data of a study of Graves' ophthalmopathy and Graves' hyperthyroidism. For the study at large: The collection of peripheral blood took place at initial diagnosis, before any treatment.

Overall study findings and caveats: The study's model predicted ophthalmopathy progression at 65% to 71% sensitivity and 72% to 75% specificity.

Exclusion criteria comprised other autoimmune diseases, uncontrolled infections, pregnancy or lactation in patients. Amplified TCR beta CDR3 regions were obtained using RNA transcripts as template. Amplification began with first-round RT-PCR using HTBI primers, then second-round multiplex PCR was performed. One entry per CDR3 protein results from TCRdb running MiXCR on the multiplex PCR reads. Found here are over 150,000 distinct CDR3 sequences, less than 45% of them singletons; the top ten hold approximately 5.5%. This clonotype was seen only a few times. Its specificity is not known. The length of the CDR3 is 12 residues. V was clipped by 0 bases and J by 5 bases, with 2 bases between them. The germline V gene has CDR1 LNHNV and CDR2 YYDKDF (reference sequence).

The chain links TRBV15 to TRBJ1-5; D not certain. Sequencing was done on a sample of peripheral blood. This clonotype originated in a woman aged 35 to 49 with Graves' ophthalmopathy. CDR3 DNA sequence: TGTGCCACCAGCAGAGATTATCAGCCCCAGCATTTT. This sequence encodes CATSRDYQPQHF.